This record concerns one T cell receptor beta chain sequence. Its antigen has not been determined. The sample holds no much larger clone one base away, and base qualities are not on file. A patient counted as having stable Graves' hyperthyroidism if no progression to ophthalmopathy occurred over 18 months of follow-up. Hyperthyroidism patients were newly diagnosed, had a disease duration of under 2 months, and were aged 18 to 65 years. Exclusion was applied to patients with uncontrolled infections, other autoimmune diseases, pregnancy or lactation. Diagnoses relied on clinical symptoms, serum thyroxine and TRAb, thyroid ultrasound and orbital computed tomography. PBMCs were separated from 7.5 to 10 ml of fresh peripheral blood using Ficoll-Paque density gradient centrifugation. Total RNA was extracted using Trizol reagent, and RNA quality was assessed on an Agilent 2100 Bioanalyzer. The TCR beta CDR3 regions were amplified from the RNA transcripts. The TCR CDR3 was subjected to a first round of RT-PCR using the HTBI primer set and the Qiagen OneStep RT-PCR kit. Libraries were constructed in a second round of multiplex PCR, after which size selection and purification were performed. Libraries were sequenced paired-end with 100 bp reads on an Illumina HiSeq2000. On the study's bioinformatics: Raw data were processed with SOAPnuke, discarding reads with adapters, uncalled bases, mean Phred below 15, or no exact constant-primer or identifier match. High-quality paired reads were merged with COPE v1.2.5, and unique nucleotide sequences were defined as clonotypes. MiTCR v1.1 was used to align the clonotypes against IMGT TRBV, TRBD and TRBJ reference segments. Only V-J combinations with frequency above 0.0001, covering 99.2% of repertoires, were analysed. The TCS score was defined as F50 (clonal expansion) divided by E x V (chaos), with BLOSUM62-based TCRdist calculated between CDR3 peptides within each V-J. Welch's t-statistics and random forest reduced roughly 530 V-J features to 13, which were used in a naive Bayes classifier (R e1071). TCRdb applied fastp at Q25 and MiXCR to the public reads, then kept only in-frame beta chains. Entries are consolidated by CDR3 protein sequence, retaining the most common genes and DNA. These V and J calls originate from TCRdb's pipeline instead of the authors' own analysis. The sample table records roughly 750,000 distinct CDR3 sequences; about 17% of these occur just once. The ten largest clones take up under 8.5% of the sample.

The record originates from a study of T cells in Graves' hyperthyroidism and ophthalmopathy (dated by TCRdb to between 2018 and 2021). About the investigation overall: Peripheral blood samples were taken at initial diagnosis, before any treatment was given. A discovery cohort of 95 to 100 patients, about 44 with Graves' ophthalmopathy and roughly 59 with stable Graves' hyperthyroidism, was used to find distinguishing TCR V-J signatures. An independent validation cohort of under 20 hyperthyroidism patients and roughly 16 patients who later progressed to ophthalmopathy tested prospective prediction of ophthalmopathy. The roughly 100 discovery patients were randomly split 7:3 into training and test sets. Thyroid tissue and blood T-cell repertoires from over 5 Graves' hyperthyroidism patients were also compared in the study. After sampling, hyperthyroidism patients received methimazole starting at 30 mg daily, and ophthalmopathy patients received high-dose intravenous methylprednisolone. According to the paper, TCR Vbeta CDR3 sequencing was carried out on 135 peripheral blood samples, which came from 40 to 45 ophthalmopathy, fewer than 80 hyperthyroidism and around 17 progressor patients. General findings and caveats noted by the study authors: Most expanded thyroid clonotypes (frequency above 0.001) were also detected in blood, suggesting blood repertoires may reflect thyroid immune responses. Sample size was not statistically predetermined, and investigators were not blinded to group allocation. During validation, the model predicted progression to ophthalmopathy a median of about 6.3 months ahead of onset, with roughly 65% sensitivity and roughly 75% specificity. A 13 V-J signature model separated ophthalmopathy from stable hyperthyroidism, with roughly 88% sensitivity and about 81% specificity in cross-validation and 80%/75% in testing.

The germline V gene gives CDR1 as MNHNS and CDR2 as SASEGT. Its CDR3 holds 16 amino acids, cysteine through phenylalanine. Only the CDR3 part of the read is kept: 48 bases, read in frame from the first base. Unmatched junction bases come to 12, with V trimmed by 5 bases and J by 5 bases. The sample consisted of blood. The origin of this receptor is a man between 18 and 29 years old with Graves' hyperthyroidism. The chain joins TRBV6-1 to TRBJ2-7, with 10 junctional bases fitting TRBD2. The DNA sequence reads TGTGCCAGCAGTCTCGCGGCTAGCGGGAGTTCCAACGAGCAGTACTTC. It is translated as CASSLAASGSSNEQYF.